Following are 8 T cell receptor beta chains from one sample sequenced in a study of blood T cell repertoires in COVID-19. Sequenced by immunoSEQ multiplex PCR; TCRdb stores in-frame clones only, minus some. The profile shows 200,000 to 250,000 clones, 88% of them singletons. Sequenced: peripheral blood. The receptor source for this set is a man younger than 35 with active or convalescent COVID-19.

The chain is built from TRBV30 and TRBJ2-3; D remains ambiguous. CDR1 is GTSNPN, CDR2 SVGIG, per germline (reference sequence). The CDR3 consists of 15 residues. Trimming shortened V by 0 bases and J by 2 bases, and 12 bases separated the two germline ends. Written as DNA, the CDR3 is TGTGCCTGGAGTGTATCACTTCAACCCACAGATACGCAGTATTTT. The encoded protein is CAWSVSLQPTDTQYF.

The chain uses TRBV6-5 and TRBJ2-2, with 7 bases identical to TRBD1. Germline trimming cut 7 bases from V and 0 bases from J; bases unmatched to any gene: 5. CDR1 and CDR2 (germline): MNHEY, SVGAGI. The CDR3 sequence is 15 residues long. Here the CDR3 reads CASIRDSSNTGELFF. Written as DNA, the CDR3 is TGTGCCAGCATACGGGACAGCTCGAACACCGGGGAGCTGTTTTTT.

This chain connects TRBV7-2 to TRBJ2-5; TRBD2 matches at 7 bases. The CDR3 runs 16 residues. CDR1 SGHTA and CDR2 FQGNSA come from the germline V gene. The junction had 11 bases not matched to a gene; V was cut back by 2 bases and J by 5 bases. The DNA of the CDR3 is TGTGCCAGCAGCTTATTCGGCGGACCAGCGGGGGAGACCCAGTACTTC. Amino acids: CASSLFGGPAGETQYF.

The CDR3 sequence: CASSFTQGELYF. DNA for the CDR3: TGTGCCAGCAGTTTTACACAGGGGGAACTGTACTTC. This chain uses TRBV27 with TRBJ2-7, with TRBD1 identical over 8 bases. Germline V gene lookup returns CDR1 MNHEY and CDR2 SMNVEV (reference sequence). There are 12 residues in the CDR3. Losses at the gene ends were 3 bases for V and 12 bases for J; bases not matched to a gene: 7.

The chain employs TRBV30 and TRBJ1-5; TRBD1 might be the D (6 bases). The CDR3 sequence is 13 residues long. V was shortened by 3 bases and J by 1 base, with 7 bases between the two germline ends. Germline CDR1 and CDR2: GTSNPN and SVGIG (reference sequence). CDR3 residues: CAWSGQSNQPQHF. The CDR3 DNA sequence: TGTGCCTGGAGCGGACAGAGCAATCAGCCCCAGCATTTT.

A single count supports this clone. The chain employs TRBV9 and TRBJ2-1; 9 nucleotides line up with TRBD2. The CDR3 totals 16 residues. Germline CDR1 SGDLS, CDR2 YYNGEE. With 0 bases clipped from V and 9 bases from J, the junction kept 10 bases outside the gene matches. CDR3 loop: CASSVEDSGSAGEQFF. The DNA for the CDR3 is TGTGCCAGCAGCGTAGAGGATAGCGGGAGTGCAGGTGAGCAGTTCTTC. The full variable domain, in which reference TRBV9 and TRBJ2-1 provide the parts outside the CDR3, is DSGVTQTPKHLITATGQRVTLRCSPRSGDLSVYWYQQSLDQGLQFLIQYYNGEERAKGNILERFSAQQFPDLHSELNLSSLELGDSALYFCASSVEDSGSAGEQFFGPGTRLTVL.

The chain couples TRBV30 to TRBJ1-2; 10 bases line up with TRBD1. J gave up 2 bases and V 1 base, and 7 bases lay outside the gene matches. Germline CDR1 GTSNPN, CDR2 SVGIG (reference sequence). This CDR3 spans 16 amino acids. CDR3 DNA: TGTGCCTGGAGTGGCCCGGGACAGGGGTGGAACTATGGCTACACCTTC. It translates to CAWSGPGQGWNYGYTF.

This chain links TRBV7-8 with TRBJ2-1; TRBD2 matches 8 bases. The germline V gene has CDR1 SGHVS and CDR2 FQNEAQ. J was trimmed by 0 bases and V by 4 bases; bases with no gene match: 5. This CDR3 spans 16 amino acids. CDR3 in DNA: TGTGCCAGCAGCTCGCTCGGGAGGGGCTCCTACAATGAGCAGTTCTTC. Translated: CASSSLGRGSYNEQFF.